This entry features one T cell receptor (beta chain) sequence. What it binds is unknown. The sample belongs to a study of T cells after yellow fever vaccination. Looking at the study overall: Each low-cell-number fraction was prepared by means of SMART-Seq v4 Ultra Low Input. Study results and caveats: Contaminating bulk clonotypes could be abundant in FACS-sorted repertoires.

The CDR3 is 14 residues long. Trimming removed 6 bases from V and 3 bases from J, with 12 bases in between. TCRdb re-analysed the 5' RACE reads in MiXCR, keeping a single row per CDR3 protein. This repertoire shows 300,000 to 350,000 distinct CDR3 sequences, roughly 4.3% found once; its top ten account for around 24%. This material consisted of PBMCs, taken 5 days after the yellow fever booster vaccination. The chain joins TRBV12-3 or TRBV12-4 to TRBJ1-5; tentative D call: TRBD1 (6 bases). This TCR derives from a man younger than 35 who received the YFV17D yellow fever vaccine. The CDR3 region is CASSLQGPNQPQHF. The CDR3 DNA follows: TGTGCCAGCAGCCTACAGGGTCCCAATCAGCCCCAGCATTTT.